The TCR beta chain under discussion was sequenced for a study of blood T cell repertoires in COVID-19. Study context: Samples of COVID-19 (acute and convalescent) were obtained from the United States, Italy and Spain. Sources were T cells, B-cell-depleted T cells, or PBMCs; the material itself was cDNA or gDNA.

Germline V gene data show CDR1 as SGHTA and CDR2 as FQGTGA. V lost 5 bases and J lost 0; bases outside the gene matches: 5. CDR3 size: 15 residues. Original handling: Quantification of nucleated cells was approximated via reference gene primer amplification. The protocol was immunoSEQ multiplex PCR, while the TCRdb copy is restricted to in-frame clones and leaves out a portion. V, J and clone size are those of that table, while D and trimming were read from the DNA. This table has 350,000 to 450,000 clones, about 91% appearing once. Patients of the Seattle cohort, enrolled during active infection, were followed longitudinally.

This TCR came from a woman aged 40 to 50 with COVID-19, enrolled during active disease. The J gene is TRBJ1-1, the V gene TRBV7-3; TRBD1 matches at 8 bases. The specimen sequenced was peripheral blood. The chain's CDR3 is CASSTTGGMNTEAFF. For the CDR3, the DNA is TGTGCCAGCAGCACCACAGGGGGTATGAACACTGAAGCTTTCTTT.